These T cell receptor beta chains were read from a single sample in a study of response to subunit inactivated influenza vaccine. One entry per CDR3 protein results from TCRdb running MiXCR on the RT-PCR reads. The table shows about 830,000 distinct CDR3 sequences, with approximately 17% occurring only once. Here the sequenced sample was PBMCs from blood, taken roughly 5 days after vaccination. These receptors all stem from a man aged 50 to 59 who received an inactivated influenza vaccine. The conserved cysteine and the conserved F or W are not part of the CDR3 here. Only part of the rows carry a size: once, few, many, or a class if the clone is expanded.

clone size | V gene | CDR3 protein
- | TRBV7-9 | ASSSGDSLGETQY
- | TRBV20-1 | SASPNRGRDQH
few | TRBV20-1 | SARQDANTGELF
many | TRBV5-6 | ASSLLLERGGYNEQF
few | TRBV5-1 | ASSGPGVRFNEQF
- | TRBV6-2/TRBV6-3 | ASRTGTSGSAVREQY
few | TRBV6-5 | ASSYPPGQGAMYEQY
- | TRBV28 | ASSFPLSGQGVSGANVLT
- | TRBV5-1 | ASSLGRVTGELF
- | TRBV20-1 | SARAVPGFSSGANVLT
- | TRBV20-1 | SARRSDNQPQH
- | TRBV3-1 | ASSQDRQSMRPQH
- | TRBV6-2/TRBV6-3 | ASSYGTGVTGELF
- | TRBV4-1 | ASSQVPGGGEQF
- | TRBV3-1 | ASSLSRGRGGANVLT
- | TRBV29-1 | SVGFLLMNNEHF
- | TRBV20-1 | SASRADQEQY
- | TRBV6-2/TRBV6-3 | ASSIHGTGELF
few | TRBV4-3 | ASSQAFTGGTEAF
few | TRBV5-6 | ASSSGLDTGELF
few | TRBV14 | ASSPTSAEQF
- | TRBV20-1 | SARDRVAGGLKQF
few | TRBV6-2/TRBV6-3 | ASSYRASTEAF
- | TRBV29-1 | SVGGDSKSNQPQH
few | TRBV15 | ATSRVATMAQPQH
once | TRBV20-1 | SARGQGRVFGYT
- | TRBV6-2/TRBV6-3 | ASSPSRHRFNEQF
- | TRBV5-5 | ASSLAAGGNQPQH
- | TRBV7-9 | ASSLAQSSVSYEQY
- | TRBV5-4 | ASSPSRTHGTGELF